What follows describes a single T cell receptor (beta chain). Its antigen is currently unknown. It may be a read error: a sequence one base away is much more abundant. These data are taken from a study of blood T cells in healthy people across ages. Findings and limits, study-wide: Diversity figures based on one million T cells were deemed too low.

The CDR3 extends over 13 amino acids. Per the germline V gene, CDR1 is LGHNA and CDR2 is YNFKEQ. A J-beta primer mix and a sample-barcoded 5' primer were used in a second PCR of about 7 to 11 cycles. Via MiXCR, TCRdb re-called the 5' RACE reads, giving one row per CDR3 protein. The table shows about 1,800,000 distinct CDR3 sequences, with 28% occurring only once. V and J are TRBV4-2 and TRBJ2-5; TRBD1 is a possible D gene (6 bases). Sequencing was done on a sample of blood. The TCR comes from a woman aged 30 to 39 in good health. CDR3 bases: TGTGCCAGCAGCCAAGAGGGACAAAAGACCCAGCACTTC. This gives the protein CASSQEGQKTQHF.